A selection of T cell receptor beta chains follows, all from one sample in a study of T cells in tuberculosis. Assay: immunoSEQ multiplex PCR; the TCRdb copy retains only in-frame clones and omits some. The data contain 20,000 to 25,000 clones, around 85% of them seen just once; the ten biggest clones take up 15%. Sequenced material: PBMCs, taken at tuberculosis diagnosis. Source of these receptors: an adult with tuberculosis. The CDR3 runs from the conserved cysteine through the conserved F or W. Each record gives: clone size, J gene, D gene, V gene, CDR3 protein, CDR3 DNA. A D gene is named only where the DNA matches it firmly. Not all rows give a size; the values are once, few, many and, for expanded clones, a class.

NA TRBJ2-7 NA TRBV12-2 CASRLDGLYEQYF TGTGCAAGTCGCTTAGATGGCCTCTACGAGCAGTACTTC
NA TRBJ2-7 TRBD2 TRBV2 CASGRGSLYEQYF TGTGCCAGCGGGCGCGGGAGTCTCTACGAGCAGTACTTC
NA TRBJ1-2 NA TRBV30 CAWSSGGYGYTF TGTGCCTGGAGTAGCGGGGGCTATGGCTACACCTTC
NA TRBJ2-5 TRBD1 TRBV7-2 CASSLIRGYQETQYF TGTGCCAGCAGCTTAATCAGGGGGTACCAAGAGACCCAGTACTTC
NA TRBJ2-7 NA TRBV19 CASSTDRDSASYEQYF TGTGCCAGTAGTACCGACAGGGACTCTGCCTCCTACGAGCAGTACTTC
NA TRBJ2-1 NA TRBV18 CASSPRLENNEQFF TGTGCCAGCTCCCCAAGACTTGAAAACAATGAGCAGTTCTTC
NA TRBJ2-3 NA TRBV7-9 CASTLLRDTQYF TGTGCCAGCACCCTTCTTCGTGATACGCAGTATTTT
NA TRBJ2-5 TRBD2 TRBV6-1 CASSEVDSGRPETQYF TGTGCCAGCAGTGAAGTGGATAGCGGGAGGCCAGAGACCCAGTACTTC
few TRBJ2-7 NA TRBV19 CASSIAYSYEQYF TGTGCCAGTAGTATCGCCTACTCCTACGAGCAGTACTTC
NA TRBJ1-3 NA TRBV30 CAFGSGSGNTIYF TGTGCCTTCGGATCGGGGTCTGGAAACACCATATATTTT
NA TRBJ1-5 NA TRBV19 CASSIGGTANQPQHF TGTGCCAGTAGTATAGGTGGTACAGCAAATCAGCCCCAGCATTTT
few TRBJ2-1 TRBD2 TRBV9 CASSVGGSGRAGPGYEQFF TGTGCCAGCAGCGTAGGAGGTAGCGGGAGAGCGGGGCCGGGGTATGAGCAGTTCTTC
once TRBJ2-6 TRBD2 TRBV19 CASSFTGGLNGANVLTF TGTGCCAGTAGTTTCACGGGGGGGCTGAACGGGGCCAACGTCCTGACTTTC
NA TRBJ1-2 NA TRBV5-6 CASSLGTPANYGYTF TGTGCCAGCAGCTTAGGGACACCAGCTAACTATGGCTACACCTTC
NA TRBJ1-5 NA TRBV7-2 CASSLVANQPQHF TGTGCCAGCAGCTTAGTGGCCAATCAGCCCCAGCATTTT
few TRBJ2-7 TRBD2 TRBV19 CASSPGLAASYEQYF TGTGCCAGTAGCCCGGGACTAGCGGCCTCCTACGAGCAGTACTTC
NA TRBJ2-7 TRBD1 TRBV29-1 CSAILGQGAEQYF TGCAGCGCTATCCTCGGACAGGGTGCCGAGCAGTACTTC
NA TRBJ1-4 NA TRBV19 CASSTHLQSTNEKLFF TGTGCCAGTAGTACTCATTTACAGTCAACTAATGAAAAACTGTTTTTT
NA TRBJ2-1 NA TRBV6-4 CASNLILPSSYNEQFF TGTGCCAGCAACCTCATACTCCCGAGCTCCTACAATGAGCAGTTCTTC
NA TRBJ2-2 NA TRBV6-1 CASSVSQNTGELFF TGTGCCAGCAGTGTATCACAGAACACCGGGGAGCTGTTTTTT
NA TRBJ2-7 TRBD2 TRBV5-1 CASSSSWGGGEQYF TGCGCCAGCAGCTCGAGTTGGGGGGGAGGCGAGCAGTACTTC
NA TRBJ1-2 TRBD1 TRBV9 CASSPSGTGVWGYTF TGTGCCAGCAGCCCATCAGGGACAGGGGTTTGGGGCTACACCTTC
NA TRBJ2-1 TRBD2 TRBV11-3 CASSLVAGGYNEQFF TGTGCCAGCAGCTTAGTGGCGGGGGGATACAATGAGCAGTTCTTC
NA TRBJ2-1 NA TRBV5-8 CASSKDMSSYNEQFF TGTGCCAGCAGCAAGGACATGAGCTCCTACAATGAGCAGTTCTTC
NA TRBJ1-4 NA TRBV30 CAWSPTPEKLFF TGTGCCTGGAGTCCTACCCCTGAAAAACTGTTTTTT
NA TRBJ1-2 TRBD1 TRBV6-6 CASSYEGDRPNYGYTF TGTGCCAGCAGTTACGAAGGGGACAGACCTAACTATGGCTACACCTTC
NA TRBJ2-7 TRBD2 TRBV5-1 CASSVVTSEIDEQYF TGCGCCAGCAGCGTAGTGACTAGCGAGATTGACGAGCAGTACTTC
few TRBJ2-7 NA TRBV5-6 CASSLAEEQGKQYF TGTGCCAGCAGCTTGGCTGAGGAACAGGGCAAGCAGTACTTC
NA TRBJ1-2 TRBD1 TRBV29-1 CSVGAGGDYGYTF TGCAGCGTTGGTGCAGGGGGCGACTATGGCTACACCTTC
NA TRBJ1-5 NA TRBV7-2 CASSPRLGQPQHF TGTGCCAGCAGCCCCCGACTCGGGCAGCCCCAGCATTTT
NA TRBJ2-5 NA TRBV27 CASSFVASQETQYF TGTGCCAGCAGTTTCGTTGCGAGCCAAGAGACCCAGTACTTC
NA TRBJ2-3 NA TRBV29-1 CSVVVVMSTDTQYF TGCAGCGTTGTGGTAGTTATGAGCACAGATACGCAGTATTTT
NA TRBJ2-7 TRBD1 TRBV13 CASSQQGAYEQYF TGTGCCAGCAGCCAACAGGGGGCCTACGAGCAGTACTTC
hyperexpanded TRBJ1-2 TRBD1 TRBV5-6 CASSLLARTGLGYTF TGTGCCAGCAGCTTGCTTGCTAGGACAGGGCTTGGCTACACCTTC
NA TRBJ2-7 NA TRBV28 CASGAELYEQYF TGTGCCAGCGGGGCAGAACTTTACGAGCAGTACTTC
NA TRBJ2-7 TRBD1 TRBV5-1 CASSSGTALYEQYF TGCGCCAGCAGCTCCGGGACAGCCCTCTACGAGCAGTACTTC
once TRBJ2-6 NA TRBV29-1 CSVEGAASGANVLTF TGCAGCGTTGAAGGGGCCGCCTCTGGGGCCAACGTCCTGACTTTC
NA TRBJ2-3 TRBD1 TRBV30 CAWSAWTGGGTDTQYF TGTGCCTGGAGTGCCTGGACAGGGGGTGGCACAGATACGCAGTATTTT
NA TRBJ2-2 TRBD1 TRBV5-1 CVSQGSPGELFF TGCGTGTCACAGGGGTCACCGGGGGAGCTGTTTTTT
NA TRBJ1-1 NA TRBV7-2 CASSFSAGTRSAFF TGTGCCAGCAGCTTTAGTGCGGGGACCAGGTCAGCTTTCTTT
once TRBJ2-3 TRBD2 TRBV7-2 CASSRSGSRADTQYF TGTGCCAGCAGCCGTAGCGGGAGTCGGGCAGATACGCAGTATTTT
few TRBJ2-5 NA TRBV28 CASSLSGWQETQYF TGTGCCAGCAGTTTGTCCGGGTGGCAAGAGACCCAGTACTTC
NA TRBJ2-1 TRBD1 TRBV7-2 CASSLGGGTGVRMQFF TGTGCCAGCAGCTTAGGGGGCGGGACAGGGGTAAGAATGCAGTTCTTC
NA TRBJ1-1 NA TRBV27 CASSFSKPGTEAFF TGTGCCAGCAGTTTCTCTAAACCCGGGACTGAAGCTTTCTTT
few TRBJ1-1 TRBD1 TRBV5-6 CASSARGRGTEAFF TGTGCCAGCAGTGCCAGGGGGCGAGGAACTGAAGCTTTCTTT
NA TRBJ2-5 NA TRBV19 CASSIPGKTQYF TGTGCCAGTAGTATACCCGGGAAGACCCAGTACTTC
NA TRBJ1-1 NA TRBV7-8 CASSPSQGTEAFF TGTGCCAGCAGCCCGTCACAGGGAACTGAAGCTTTCTTT
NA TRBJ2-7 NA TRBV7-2 CASSGGGARAYEQYF TGTGCCAGCAGCGGAGGGGGCGCCCGGGCCTACGAGCAGTACTTC
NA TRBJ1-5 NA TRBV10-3 CAISANQEGQPQHF TGTGCCATCAGTGCGAACCAGGAGGGACAGCCCCAGCATTTT
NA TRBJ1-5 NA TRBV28 CASRKRAGLSNQPQHF TGTGCCAGCAGGAAACGGGCAGGGTTAAGCAATCAGCCCCAGCATTTT
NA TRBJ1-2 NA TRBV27 CASSSFDRIWGYTF TGTGCCAGCAGTTCCTTCGACAGGATATGGGGCTACACCTTC
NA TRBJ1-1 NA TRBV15 CATSRAQGGAFF TGTGCCACCAGCAGGGCGCAGGGTGGTGCTTTCTTT
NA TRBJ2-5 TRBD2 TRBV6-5 CASSYLRTGGGETQYF TGTGCCAGCAGTTATTTGCGGACGGGGGGAGGGGAGACCCAGTACTTC